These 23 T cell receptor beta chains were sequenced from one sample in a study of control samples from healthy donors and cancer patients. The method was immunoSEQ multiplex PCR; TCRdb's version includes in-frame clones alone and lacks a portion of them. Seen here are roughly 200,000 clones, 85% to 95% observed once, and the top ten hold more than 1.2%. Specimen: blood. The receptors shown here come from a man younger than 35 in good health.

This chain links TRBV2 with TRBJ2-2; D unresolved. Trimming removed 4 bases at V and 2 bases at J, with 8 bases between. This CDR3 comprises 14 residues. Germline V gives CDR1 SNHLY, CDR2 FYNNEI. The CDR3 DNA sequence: TGTGCCAGCAGTGGGGTCAGAAACACCGGGGAGCTGTTTTTT. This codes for CASSGVRNTGELFF.

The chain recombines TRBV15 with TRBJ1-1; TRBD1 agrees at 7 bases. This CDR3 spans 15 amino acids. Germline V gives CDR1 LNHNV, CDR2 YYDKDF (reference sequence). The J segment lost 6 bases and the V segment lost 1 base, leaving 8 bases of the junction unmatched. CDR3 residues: CATSRGSGTVPEAFF. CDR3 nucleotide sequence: TGTGCCACCAGCAGAGGGTCCGGGACAGTACCTGAAGCTTTCTTT.

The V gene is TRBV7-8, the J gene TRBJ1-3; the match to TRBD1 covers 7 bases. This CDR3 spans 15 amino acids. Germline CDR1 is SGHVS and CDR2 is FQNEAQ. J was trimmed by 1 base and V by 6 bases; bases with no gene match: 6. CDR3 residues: CASRGAGGSGNTIYF. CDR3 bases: TGTGCCAGCAGGGGAGCAGGGGGGTCTGGAAACACCATATATTTT.

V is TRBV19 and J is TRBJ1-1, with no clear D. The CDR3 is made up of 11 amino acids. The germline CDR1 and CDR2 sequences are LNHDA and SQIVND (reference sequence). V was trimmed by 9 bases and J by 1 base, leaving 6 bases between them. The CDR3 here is CASLSNTEAFF. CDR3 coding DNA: TGTGCCAGCTTATCGAACACTGAAGCTTTCTTT. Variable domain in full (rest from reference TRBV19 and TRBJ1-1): DGGITQSPKYLFRKEGQNVTLSCEQNLNHDAMYWYRQDPGQGLRLIYYSQIVNDFQKGDIAEGYSVSREKKESFPLTVTSAQKNPTAFYLCASLSNTEAFFGQGTRLTVV.

The CDR3 coding sequence is TGTGCCAGCACCCTGGGGGAGCAGTACTTC. Protein product: CASTLGEQYF. The gene calls are TRBV2 and TRBJ2-7, with unresolved D. The CDR3 sequence is 10 residues long. Germline loops: CDR1 SNHLY, CDR2 FYNNEI. Trimming shortened V by 7 bases and J by 7 bases, and 8 bases separated the two germline ends.

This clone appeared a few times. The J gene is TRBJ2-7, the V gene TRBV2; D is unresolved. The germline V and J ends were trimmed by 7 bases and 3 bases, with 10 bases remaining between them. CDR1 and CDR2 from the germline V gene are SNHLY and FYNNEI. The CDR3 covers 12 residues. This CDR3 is CASNTDIYEQYF. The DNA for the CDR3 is TGTGCCAGCAATACTGATATCTACGAGCAGTACTTC.

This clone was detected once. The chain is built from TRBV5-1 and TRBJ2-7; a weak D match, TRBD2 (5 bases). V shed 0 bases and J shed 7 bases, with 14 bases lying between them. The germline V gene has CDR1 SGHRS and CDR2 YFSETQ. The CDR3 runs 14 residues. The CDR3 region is CASSLGAGPGEQYF. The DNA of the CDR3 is TGCGCCAGCAGCTTGGGGGCAGGACCGGGAGAGCAGTACTTC. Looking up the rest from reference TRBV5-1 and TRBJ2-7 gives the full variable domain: KAGVTQTPRYLIKTRGQQVTLSCSPISGHRSVSWYQQTPGQGLQFLFEYFSETQRNKGNFPGRFSGRQFSNSRSEMNVSTLELGDSALYLCASSLGAGPGEQYFGPGTRLTVT.

CDR3 protein: CASSLGGRENEQYF. In DNA, the CDR3 is TGTGCCAGCAGTTTAGGGGGGAGGGAAAACGAGCAGTACTTC. This chain joins TRBV28 and TRBJ2-7; 7 bases align to TRBD2. The junction had 6 bases not matched to a gene; V was cut back by 2 bases and J by 5 bases. Germline values: CDR1 MDHEN, CDR2 SYDVKM. This CDR3 is built from 14 residues.

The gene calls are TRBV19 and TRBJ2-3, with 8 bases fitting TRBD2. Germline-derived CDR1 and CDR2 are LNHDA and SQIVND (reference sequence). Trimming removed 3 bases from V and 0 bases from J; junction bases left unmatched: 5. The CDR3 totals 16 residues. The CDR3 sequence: CASSMGTGGSTDTQYF. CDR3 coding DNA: TGTGCCAGTAGTATGGGTACGGGGGGGAGCACAGATACGCAGTATTTT.

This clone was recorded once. CDR3 coding DNA: TGTGCCAGCAGCTACGGGATGGACATAAAGAACACCGGGGAGCTGTTTTTT. Translation: CASSYGMDIKNTGELFF. The V call is TRBV11-3, the J call TRBJ2-2; D may match TRBD1 or TRBD2 (5 bases each). CDR3 length equals 17 residues. Per the germline V gene, CDR1 is SGHNT and CDR2 is YENEEA. V was clipped by 4 bases and J by 1 base, with 16 bases between them.

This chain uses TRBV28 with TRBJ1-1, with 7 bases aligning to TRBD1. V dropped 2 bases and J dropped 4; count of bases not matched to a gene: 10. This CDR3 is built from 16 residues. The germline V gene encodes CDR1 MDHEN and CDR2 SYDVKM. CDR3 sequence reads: CASSLREGAGSTEAFF. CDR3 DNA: TGTGCCAGCAGTTTAAGGGAGGGGGCCGGGAGCACTGAAGCTTTCTTT.

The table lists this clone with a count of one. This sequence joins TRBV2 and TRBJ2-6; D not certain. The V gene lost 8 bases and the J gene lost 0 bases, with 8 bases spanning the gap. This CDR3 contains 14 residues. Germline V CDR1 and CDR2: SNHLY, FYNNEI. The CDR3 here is CASLGFSGANVLTF. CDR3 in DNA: TGTGCCAGCTTAGGATTCTCTGGGGCCAACGTCCTGACTTTC.

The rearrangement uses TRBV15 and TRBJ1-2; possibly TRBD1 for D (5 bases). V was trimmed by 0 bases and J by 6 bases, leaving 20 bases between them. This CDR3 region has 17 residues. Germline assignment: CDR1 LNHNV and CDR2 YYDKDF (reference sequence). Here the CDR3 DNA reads TGTGCCACCAGCAGAGACTTCCTGGGGGGGACTGGGAATGGCTACACCTTC. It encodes CATSRDFLGGTGNGYTF. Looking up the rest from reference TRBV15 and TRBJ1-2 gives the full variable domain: DAMVIQNPRYQVTQFGKPVTLSCSQTLNHNVMYWYQQKSSQAPKLLFHYYDKDFNNEADTPDNFQSRRPNTSFCFLDIRSPGLGDTAMYLCATSRDFLGGTGNGYTFGSGTRLTVV.

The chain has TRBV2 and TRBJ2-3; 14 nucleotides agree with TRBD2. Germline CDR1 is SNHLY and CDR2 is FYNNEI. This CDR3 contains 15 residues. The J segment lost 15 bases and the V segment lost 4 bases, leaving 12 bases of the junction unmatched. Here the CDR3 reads CASSVVGTSGSVPYF. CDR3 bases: TGTGCCAGCAGTGTGGTTGGGACTAGCGGGAGTGTTCCATATTTT.

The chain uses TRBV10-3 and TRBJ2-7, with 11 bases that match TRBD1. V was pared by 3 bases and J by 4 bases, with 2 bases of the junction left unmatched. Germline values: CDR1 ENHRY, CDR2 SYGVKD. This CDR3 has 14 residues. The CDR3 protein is CAISEGTGGYEQYF. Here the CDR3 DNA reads TGTGCCATCAGTGAAGGGACAGGGGGGTACGAGCAGTACTTC.

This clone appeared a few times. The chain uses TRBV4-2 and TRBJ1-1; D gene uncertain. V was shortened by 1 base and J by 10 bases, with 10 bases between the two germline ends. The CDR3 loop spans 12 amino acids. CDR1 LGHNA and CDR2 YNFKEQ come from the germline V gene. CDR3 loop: CASSQGTGGAFF. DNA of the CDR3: TGTGCCAGCAGCCAAGGGACGGGTGGAGCTTTCTTT.

CDR3 in amino acids: CATNRGQDNEQFF. The DNA for the CDR3 is TGTGCCACCAACAGGGGCCAGGACAATGAGCAGTTCTTC. The chain recombines TRBV2 with TRBJ2-1, with TRBD1 identical over 7 bases. The trim removed 10 bases at V and 5 bases at J, leaving 8 bases unmatched. Germline CDR1 and CDR2: SNHLY and FYNNEI. This CDR3 region has 13 residues.

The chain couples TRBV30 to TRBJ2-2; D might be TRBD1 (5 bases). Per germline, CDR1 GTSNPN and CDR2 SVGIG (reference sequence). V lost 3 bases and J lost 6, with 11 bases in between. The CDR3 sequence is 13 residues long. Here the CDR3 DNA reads TGTGCCTGGAGAAAGGGGCGCGCCGGGGAGCTGTTTTTT. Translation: CAWRKGRAGELFF. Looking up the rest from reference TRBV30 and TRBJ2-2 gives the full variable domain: SQTIHQWPATLVQPVGSPLSLECTVEGTSNPNLYWYRQAAGRGLQLLFYSVGIGQISSEVPQNLSASRPQDRQFILSSKKLLLSDSGFYLCAWRKGRAGELFFGEGSRLTVL.

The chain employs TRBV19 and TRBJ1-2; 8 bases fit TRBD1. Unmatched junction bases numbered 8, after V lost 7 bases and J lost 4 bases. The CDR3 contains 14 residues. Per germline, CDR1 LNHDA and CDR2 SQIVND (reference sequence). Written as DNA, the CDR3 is TGTGCCAGTAACCCGCGGACAGGGAGCTATGGCTACACCTTC. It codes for CASNPRTGSYGYTF.

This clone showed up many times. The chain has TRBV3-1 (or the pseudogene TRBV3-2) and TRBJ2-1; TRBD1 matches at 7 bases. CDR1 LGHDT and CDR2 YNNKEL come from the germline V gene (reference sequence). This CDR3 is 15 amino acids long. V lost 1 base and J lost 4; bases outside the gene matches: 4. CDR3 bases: TGTGCCAGCAGCCAAGGAGGGGGCGGGTACAATGAGCAGTTCTTC. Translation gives CASSQGGGGYNEQFF.

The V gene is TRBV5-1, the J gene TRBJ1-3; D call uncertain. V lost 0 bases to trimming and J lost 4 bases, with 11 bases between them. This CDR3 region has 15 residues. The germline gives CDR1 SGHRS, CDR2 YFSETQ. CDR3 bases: TGCGCCAGCAGCTTGGGGTCAAACGAAGGAAACACCATATATTTT. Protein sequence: CASSLGSNEGNTIYF.

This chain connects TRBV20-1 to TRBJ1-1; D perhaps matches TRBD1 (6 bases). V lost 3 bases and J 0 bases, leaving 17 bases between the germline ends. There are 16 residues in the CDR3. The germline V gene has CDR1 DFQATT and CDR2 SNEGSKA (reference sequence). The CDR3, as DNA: TGCAGTGCTAGTAGACGGGGGGGCGGTATGAACACTGAAGCTTTCTTT. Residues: CSASRRGGGMNTEAFF.

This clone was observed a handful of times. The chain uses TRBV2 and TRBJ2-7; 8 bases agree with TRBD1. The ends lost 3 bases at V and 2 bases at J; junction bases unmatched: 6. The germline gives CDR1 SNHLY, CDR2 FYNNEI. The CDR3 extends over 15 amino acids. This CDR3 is CASSEWQGATYEQYF. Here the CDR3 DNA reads TGTGCCAGCAGTGAGTGGCAGGGGGCTACCTACGAGCAGTACTTC.